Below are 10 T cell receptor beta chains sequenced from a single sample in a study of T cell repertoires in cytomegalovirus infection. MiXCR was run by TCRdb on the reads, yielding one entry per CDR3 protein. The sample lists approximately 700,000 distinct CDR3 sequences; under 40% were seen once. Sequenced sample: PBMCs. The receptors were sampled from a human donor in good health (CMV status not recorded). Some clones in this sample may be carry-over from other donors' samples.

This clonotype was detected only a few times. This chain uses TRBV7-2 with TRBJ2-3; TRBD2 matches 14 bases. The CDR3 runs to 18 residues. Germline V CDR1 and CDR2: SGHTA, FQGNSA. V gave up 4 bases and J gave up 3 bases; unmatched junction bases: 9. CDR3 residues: CASSSGTSGSIGTDTQYF. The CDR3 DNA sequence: TGTGCCAGCAGCTCCGGGACTAGCGGGAGCATCGGGACAGATACGCAGTATTTT.

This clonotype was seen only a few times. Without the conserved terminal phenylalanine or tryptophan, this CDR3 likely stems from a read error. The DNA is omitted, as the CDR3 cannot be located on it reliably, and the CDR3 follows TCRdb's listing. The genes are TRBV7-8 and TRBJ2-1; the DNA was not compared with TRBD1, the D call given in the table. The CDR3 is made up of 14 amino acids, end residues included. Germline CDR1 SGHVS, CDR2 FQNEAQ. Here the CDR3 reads CASRRDRGPREQLL.

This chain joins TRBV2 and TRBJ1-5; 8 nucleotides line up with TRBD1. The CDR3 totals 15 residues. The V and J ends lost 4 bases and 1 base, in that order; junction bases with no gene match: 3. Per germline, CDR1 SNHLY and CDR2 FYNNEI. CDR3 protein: CASSGGQASNQPQHF. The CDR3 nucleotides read TGTGCCAGCAGTGGGGGACAGGCGAGCAATCAGCCCCAGCATTTT.

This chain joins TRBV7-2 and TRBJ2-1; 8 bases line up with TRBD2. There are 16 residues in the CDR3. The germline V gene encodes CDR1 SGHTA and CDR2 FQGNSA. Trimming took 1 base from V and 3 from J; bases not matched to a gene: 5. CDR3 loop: CASSLVRGALYNEQFF. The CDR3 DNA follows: TGTGCCAGCAGCTTAGTGCGGGGGGCCCTCTACAATGAGCAGTTCTTC.

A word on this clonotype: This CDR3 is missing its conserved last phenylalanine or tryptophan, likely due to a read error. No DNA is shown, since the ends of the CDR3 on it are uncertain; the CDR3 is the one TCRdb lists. This CDR3 reads CASKTRDREYNEQLL. The chain is built from TRBV27 and TRBJ2-1; the table assigns TRBD1, which was not confirmed against the DNA. A total of 15 residues make up the CDR3, ends included. Germline V gives CDR1 MNHEY, CDR2 SMNVEV (reference sequence).

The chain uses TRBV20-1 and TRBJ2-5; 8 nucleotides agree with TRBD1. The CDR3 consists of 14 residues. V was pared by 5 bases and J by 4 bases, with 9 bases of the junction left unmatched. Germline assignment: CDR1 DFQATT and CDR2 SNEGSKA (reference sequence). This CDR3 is CSALAGGAGETQYF. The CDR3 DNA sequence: TGCAGTGCTTTGGCAGGGGGCGCGGGAGAGACCCAGTACTTC.

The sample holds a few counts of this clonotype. The CDR3 loop is CASSVQGGLSNQPQHF. Here the CDR3 DNA reads TGTGCCAGCAGTGTTCAAGGGGGCTTGAGCAATCAGCCCCAGCATTTT. This chain joins TRBV6-6 and TRBJ1-5; TRBD1 agrees at 7 bases. This CDR3 comprises 16 residues. The germline V gene encodes CDR1 MNHNY and CDR2 SVGAGI (reference sequence). V was pared by 5 bases and J by 1 base, with 8 bases of the junction left unmatched.

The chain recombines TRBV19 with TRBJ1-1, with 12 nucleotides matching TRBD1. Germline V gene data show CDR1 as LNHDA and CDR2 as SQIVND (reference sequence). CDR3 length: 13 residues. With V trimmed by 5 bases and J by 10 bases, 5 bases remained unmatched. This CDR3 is CASSGGQGAAAFF. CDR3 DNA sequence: TGTGCCAGTAGTGGGGGACAGGGGGCTGCAGCTTTCTTT.

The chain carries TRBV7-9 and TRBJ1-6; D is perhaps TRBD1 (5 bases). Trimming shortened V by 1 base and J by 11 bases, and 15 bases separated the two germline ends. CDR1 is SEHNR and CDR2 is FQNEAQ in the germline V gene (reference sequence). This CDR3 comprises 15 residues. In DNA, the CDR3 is TGTGCCAGCAGCTTAGTGGGGCAGGTCGCGCCACCCCTCCACTTT. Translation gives CASSLVGQVAPPLHF.

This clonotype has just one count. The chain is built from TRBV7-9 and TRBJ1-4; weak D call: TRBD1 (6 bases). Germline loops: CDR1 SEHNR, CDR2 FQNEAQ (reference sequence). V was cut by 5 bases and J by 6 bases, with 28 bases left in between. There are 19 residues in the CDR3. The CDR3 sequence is CASSKIRGASFYGDEKLFF. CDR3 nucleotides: TGTGCCAGCAGCAAAATACGGGGGGCGTCTTTTTACGGGGATGAAAAACTGTTTTTT. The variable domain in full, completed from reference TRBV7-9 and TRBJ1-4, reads DTGVSQNPRHKITKRGQNVTFRCDPISEHNRLYWYRQTLGQGPEFLTYFQNEAQLEKSRLLSDRFSAERPKGSFSTLEIQRTEQGDSAMYLCASSKIRGASFYGDEKLFFGSGTQLSVL.